The clone carrying this T cell receptor beta chain was seen a handful of times. Its antigen is not known. One end of the junction varies from germline; a read error may be responsible. The CDR3 covers 14 residues. The sample originates from a study of T cells after yellow fever vaccination. Each CDR3 protein gets one entry after TCRdb re-called the 5' RACE reads with MiXCR. The table has some 110,000 distinct CDR3 sequences, 8.4% seen once; the top ten hold around 25%. Study-wide results and caveats: Detected again after the booster were most primary-vaccination clones, at 95% to 98% CD4 and 88% CD8. High-abundance clonotypes from the bulk population could contaminate FACS-sorted repertoires. It was the secondary response that reached its peak faster, day 5 versus 15, but it was weaker.

The rearrangement uses TRBV12-3 or TRBV12-4 and TRBJ2-1, with D tentatively TRBD2 (5 bases). Sequencing was performed on CD8+ T cells sorted from PBMCs, taken 45 days after the yellow fever booster vaccination. The sequence was collected from a man in his thirties or forties who received the YFV17D yellow fever vaccine. The CDR3 coding sequence is TGTGCCAGCTCGGAGGTGAGCTCCTACGATGAGCAGTTCTTC. Its translation: CASSEVSSYDEQFF.